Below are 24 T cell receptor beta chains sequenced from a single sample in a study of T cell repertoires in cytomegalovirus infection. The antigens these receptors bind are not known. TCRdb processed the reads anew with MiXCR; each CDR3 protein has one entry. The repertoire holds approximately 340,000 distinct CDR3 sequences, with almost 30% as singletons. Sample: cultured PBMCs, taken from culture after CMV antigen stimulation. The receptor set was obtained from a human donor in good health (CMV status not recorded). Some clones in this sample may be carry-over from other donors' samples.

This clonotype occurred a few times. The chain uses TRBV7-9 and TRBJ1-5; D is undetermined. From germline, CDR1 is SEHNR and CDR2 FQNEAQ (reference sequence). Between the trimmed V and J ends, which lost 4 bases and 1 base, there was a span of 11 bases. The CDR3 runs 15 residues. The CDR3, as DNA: TGTGCCAGCAGCTCTACAAAAGAGAGCAATCAGCCCCAGCATTTT. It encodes CASSSTKESNQPQHF.

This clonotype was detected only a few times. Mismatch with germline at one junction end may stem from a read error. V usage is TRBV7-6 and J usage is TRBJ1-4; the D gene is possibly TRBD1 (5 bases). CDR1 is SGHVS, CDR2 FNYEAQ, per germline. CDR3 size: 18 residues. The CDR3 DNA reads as TGTGTCAGCAGCTCCCGAGATCGATCGGGGGTTGCTAATGAAAAACTGTTTTTT. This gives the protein CVSSSRDRSGVANEKLFF.

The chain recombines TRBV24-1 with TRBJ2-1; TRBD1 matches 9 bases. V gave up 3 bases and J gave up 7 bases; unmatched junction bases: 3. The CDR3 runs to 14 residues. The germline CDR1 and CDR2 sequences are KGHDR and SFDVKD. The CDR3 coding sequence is TGTGCCACCAGTGATGCGGACAGGGGAAATGAGCAGTTCTTC. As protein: CATSDADRGNEQFF.

DNA for the CDR3: TGTGCCACCAGCAGAGGAACTTGGGAGCAGTTCTTC. Its protein is CATSRGTWEQFF. The V and J genes are TRBV15 and TRBJ2-1; D unresolved. Trimming took 1 base from V and 10 from J, leaving 8 bases between them. Germline CDR1 and CDR2: LNHNV and YYDKDF (reference sequence). The length of the CDR3 is 12 residues.

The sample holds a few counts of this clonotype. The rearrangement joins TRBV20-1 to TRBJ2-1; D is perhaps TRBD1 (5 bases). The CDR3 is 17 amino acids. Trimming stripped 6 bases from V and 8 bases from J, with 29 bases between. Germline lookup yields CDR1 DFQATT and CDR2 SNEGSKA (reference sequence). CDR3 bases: TGCAGTGCCAAGGGGATTTGGGCAGGGATGGTGAGCGATGAGCAGTTCTTC. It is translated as CSAKGIWAGMVSDEQFF.

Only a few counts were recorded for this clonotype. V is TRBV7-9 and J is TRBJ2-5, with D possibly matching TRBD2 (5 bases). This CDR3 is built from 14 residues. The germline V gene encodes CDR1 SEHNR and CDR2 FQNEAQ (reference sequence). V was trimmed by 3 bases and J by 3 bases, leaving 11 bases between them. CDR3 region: CASSFPGVEETQYF. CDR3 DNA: TGTGCCAGCAGCTTCCCCGGGGTCGAAGAGACCCAGTACTTC.

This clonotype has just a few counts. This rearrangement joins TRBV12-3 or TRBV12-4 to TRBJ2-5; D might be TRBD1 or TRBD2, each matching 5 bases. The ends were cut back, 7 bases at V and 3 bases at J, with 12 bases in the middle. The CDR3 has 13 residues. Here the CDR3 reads CASNLGRKETQYF. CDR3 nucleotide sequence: TGTGCCAGCAACCTGGGACGTAAAGAGACCCAGTACTTC.

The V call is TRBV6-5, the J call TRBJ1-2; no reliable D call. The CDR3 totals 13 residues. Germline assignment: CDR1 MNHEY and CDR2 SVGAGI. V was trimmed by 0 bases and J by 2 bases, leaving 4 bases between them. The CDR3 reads CASSYSRNYGYTF. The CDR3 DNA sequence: TGTGCCAGCAGTTACTCGAGGAACTATGGCTACACCTTC.

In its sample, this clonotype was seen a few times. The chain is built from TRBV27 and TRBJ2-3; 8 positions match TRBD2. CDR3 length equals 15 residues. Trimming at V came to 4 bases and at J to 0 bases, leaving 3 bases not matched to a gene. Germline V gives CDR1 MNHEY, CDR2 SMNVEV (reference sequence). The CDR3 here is CASSSASGSTDTQYF. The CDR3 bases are TGTGCCAGCAGTTCGGCTAGCGGGAGCACAGATACGCAGTATTTT.

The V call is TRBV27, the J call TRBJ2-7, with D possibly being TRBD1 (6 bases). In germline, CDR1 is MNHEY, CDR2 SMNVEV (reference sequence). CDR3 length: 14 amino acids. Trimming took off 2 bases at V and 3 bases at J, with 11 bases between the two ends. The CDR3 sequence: CASSLGQTGYEQYF. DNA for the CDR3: TGTGCCAGCAGTTTAGGACAGACCGGCTACGAGCAGTACTTC.

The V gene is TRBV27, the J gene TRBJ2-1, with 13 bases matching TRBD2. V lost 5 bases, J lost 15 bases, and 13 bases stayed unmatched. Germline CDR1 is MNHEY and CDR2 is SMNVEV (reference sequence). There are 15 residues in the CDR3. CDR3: CASSPPGLAGTVAFF. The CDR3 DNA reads TGTGCCAGCAGTCCACCGGGACTAGCGGGGACTGTGGCGTTCTTC.

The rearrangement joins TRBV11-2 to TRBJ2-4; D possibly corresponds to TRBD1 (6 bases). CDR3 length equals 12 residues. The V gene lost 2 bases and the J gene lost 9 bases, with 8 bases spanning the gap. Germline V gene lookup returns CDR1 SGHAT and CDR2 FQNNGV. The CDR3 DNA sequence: TGTGCCAGCAGCTTAACAGGGATCATTCAGTACTTC. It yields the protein CASSLTGIIQYF.

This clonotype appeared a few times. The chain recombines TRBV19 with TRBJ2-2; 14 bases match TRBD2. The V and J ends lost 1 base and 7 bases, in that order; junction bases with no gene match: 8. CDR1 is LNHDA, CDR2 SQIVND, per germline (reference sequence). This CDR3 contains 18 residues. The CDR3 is CASSIGYGLAGGHGELFF. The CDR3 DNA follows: TGTGCCAGTAGTATAGGATATGGACTAGCGGGAGGTCACGGGGAGCTGTTTTTT.

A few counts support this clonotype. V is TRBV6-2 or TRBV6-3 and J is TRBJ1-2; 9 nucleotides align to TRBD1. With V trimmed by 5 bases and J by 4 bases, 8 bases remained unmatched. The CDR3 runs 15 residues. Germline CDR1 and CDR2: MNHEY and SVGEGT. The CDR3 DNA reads TGTGCCAGCAGTAGGGGGACAGGGATCGGCTATGGCTACACCTTC. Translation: CASSRGTGIGYGYTF.

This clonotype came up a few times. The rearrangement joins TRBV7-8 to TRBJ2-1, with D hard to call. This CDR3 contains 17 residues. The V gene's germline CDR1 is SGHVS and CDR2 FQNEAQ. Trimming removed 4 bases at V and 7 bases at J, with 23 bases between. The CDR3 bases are TGTGCCAGCAGCTCCCATGAGCGCCGAGTGAGGTCGAATGAGCAGTTCTTC. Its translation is CASSSHERRVRSNEQFF.

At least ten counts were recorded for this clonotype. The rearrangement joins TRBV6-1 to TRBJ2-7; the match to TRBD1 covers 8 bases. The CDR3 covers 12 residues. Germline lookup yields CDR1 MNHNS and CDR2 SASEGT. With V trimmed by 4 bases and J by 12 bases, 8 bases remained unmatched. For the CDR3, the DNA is TGTGCCAGCAGTGCCTTCGGACAGGGTGGGTACTTC. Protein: CASSAFGQGGYF.

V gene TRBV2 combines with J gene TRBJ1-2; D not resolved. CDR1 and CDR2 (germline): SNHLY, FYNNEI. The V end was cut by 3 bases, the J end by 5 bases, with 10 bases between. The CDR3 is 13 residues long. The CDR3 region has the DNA TGTGCCAGCAGTGAGCCAGGTTTATATGGCTACACCTTC. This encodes CASSEPGLYGYTF. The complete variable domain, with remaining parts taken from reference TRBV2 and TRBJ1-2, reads EPEVTQTPSHQVTQMGQEVILRCVPISNHLYFYWYRQILGQKVEFLVSFYNNEISEKSEIFDDQFSVERPDGSNFTLKIRSTKLEDSAMYFCASSEPGLYGYTFGSGTRLTVV.

In nucleotides, the CDR3 is TGTGCCAGCACCACCTGGAGTGGGGGGTTTAGCTACGAGCAGTACTTC. Translation: CASTTWSGGFSYEQYF. The chain joins TRBV6-5 to TRBJ2-7, with TRBD2 as a possible D gene (6 bases). V lost 7 bases to trimming and J lost 3 bases, with 22 bases between them. The CDR3 extends over 16 amino acids. Germline V gene lookup returns CDR1 MNHEY and CDR2 SVGAGI.

The CDR3 region has the DNA TGTGCCATCTGGGTGACAGAACGAGACACCGGGGAGCTGTTTTTT. Translation gives CAIWVTERDTGELFF. The chain couples TRBV10-3 to TRBJ2-2; possible D gene TRBD1, 5 bases. The CDR3 covers 15 residues. Germline values: CDR1 ENHRY, CDR2 SYGVKD. V was clipped by 8 bases and J by 3 bases, with 16 bases between them.

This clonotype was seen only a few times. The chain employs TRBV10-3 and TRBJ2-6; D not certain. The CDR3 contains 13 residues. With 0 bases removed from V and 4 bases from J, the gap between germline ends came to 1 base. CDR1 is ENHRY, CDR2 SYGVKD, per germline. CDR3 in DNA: TGTGCCATCAGTGAGTCCGGGGCCAACGTCCTGACTTTC. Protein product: CAISESGANVLTF.

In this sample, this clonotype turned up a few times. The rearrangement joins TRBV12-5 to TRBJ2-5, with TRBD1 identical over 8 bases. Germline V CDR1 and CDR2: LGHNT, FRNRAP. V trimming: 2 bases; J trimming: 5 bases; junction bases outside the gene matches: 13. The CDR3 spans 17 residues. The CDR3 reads CASGLKEFRGRGETQYF. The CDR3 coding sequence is TGTGCTAGTGGTTTGAAAGAGTTCAGGGGGCGCGGGGAGACCCAGTACTTC. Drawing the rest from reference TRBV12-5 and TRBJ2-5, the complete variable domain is DARVTQTPRHKVTEMGQEVTMRCQPILGHNTVFWYRQTMMQGLELLAYFRNRAPLDDSGMPKDRFSAEMPDATLATLKIQPSEPRDSAVYFCASGLKEFRGRGETQYFGPGTRLLVL.

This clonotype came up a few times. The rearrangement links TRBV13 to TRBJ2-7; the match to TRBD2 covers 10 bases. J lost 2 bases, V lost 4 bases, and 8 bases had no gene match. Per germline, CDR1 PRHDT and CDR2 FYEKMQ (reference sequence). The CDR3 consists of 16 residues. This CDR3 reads CASSYRLAGVPYEQYF. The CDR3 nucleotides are TGTGCCAGCAGCTACCGTCTAGCGGGAGTTCCCTACGAGCAGTACTTC.

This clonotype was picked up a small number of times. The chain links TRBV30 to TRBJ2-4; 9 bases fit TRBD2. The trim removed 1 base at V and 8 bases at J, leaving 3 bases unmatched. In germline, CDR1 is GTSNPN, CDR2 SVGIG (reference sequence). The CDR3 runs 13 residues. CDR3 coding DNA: TGTGCCTGGAGTGCGACTAGCGGAGACATTCAGTACTTC. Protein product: CAWSATSGDIQYF.

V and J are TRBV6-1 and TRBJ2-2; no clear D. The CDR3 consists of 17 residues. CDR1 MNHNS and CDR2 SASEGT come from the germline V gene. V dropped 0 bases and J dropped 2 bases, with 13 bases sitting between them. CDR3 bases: TGTGCCAGCAGTGAAGCGACGGCCACGGTAAACACCGGGGAGCTGTTTTTT. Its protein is CASSEATATVNTGELFF.